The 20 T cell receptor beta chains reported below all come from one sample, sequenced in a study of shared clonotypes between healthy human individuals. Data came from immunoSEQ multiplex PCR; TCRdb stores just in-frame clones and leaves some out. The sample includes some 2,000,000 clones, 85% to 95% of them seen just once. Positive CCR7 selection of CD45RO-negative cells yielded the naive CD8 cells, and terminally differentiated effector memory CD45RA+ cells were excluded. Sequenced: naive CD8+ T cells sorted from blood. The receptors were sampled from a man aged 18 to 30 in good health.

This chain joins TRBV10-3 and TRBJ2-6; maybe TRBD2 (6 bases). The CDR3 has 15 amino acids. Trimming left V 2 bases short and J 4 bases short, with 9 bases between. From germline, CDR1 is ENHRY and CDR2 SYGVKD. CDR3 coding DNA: TGTGCCATCAGTGAGGGAGGGACCGGGGCCAACGTCCTGACTTTC. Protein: CAISEGGTGANVLTF.

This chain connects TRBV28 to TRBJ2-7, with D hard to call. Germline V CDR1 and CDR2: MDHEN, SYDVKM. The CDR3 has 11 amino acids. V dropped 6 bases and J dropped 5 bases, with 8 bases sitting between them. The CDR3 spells CASSPDHEQYF. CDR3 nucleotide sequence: TGTGCCAGCAGCCCCGATCACGAGCAGTACTTC. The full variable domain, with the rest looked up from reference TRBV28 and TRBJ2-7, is DVKVTQSSRYLVKRTGEKVFLECVQDMDHENMFWYRQDPGLGLRLIYFSYDVKMKEKGDIPEGYSVSREKKERFSLILESASTNQTSMYLCASSPDHEQYFGPGTRLTVT.

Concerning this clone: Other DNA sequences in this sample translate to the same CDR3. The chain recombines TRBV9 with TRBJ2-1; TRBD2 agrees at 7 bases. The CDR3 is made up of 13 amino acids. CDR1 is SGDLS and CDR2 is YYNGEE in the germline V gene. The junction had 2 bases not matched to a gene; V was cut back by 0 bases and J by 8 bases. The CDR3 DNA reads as TGTGCCAGCAGCGTAGCGGGAGGCTATGAGCAGTTCTTC. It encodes CASSVAGGYEQFF.

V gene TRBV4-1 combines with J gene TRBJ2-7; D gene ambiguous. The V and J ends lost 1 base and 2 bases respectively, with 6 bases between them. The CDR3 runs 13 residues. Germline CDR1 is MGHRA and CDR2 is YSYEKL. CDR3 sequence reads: CASSQAATYEQYF. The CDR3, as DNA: TGCGCCAGCAGCCAAGCAGCAACCTACGAGCAGTACTTC.

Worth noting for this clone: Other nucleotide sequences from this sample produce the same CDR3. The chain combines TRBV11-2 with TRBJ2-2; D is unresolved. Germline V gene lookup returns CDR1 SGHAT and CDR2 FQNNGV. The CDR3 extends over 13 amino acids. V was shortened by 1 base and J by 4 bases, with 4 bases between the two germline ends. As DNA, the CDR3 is TGTGCCAGCAGCTTAGGGGGCACCGGGGAGCTGTTTTTT. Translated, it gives CASSLGGTGELFF. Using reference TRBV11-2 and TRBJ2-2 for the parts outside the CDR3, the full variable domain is EAGVAQSPRYKIIEKRQSVAFWCNPISGHATLYWYQQILGQGPKLLIQFQNNGVVDDSQLPKDRFSAERLKGVDSTLKIQPAKLEDSAVYLCASSLGGTGELFFGEGSRLTVL.

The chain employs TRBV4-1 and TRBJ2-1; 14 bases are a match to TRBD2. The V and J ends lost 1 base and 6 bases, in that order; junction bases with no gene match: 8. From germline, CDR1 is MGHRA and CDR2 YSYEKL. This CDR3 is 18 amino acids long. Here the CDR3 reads CASSQAGLAGGNFNEQFF. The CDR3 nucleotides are TGCGCCAGCAGCCAAGCCGGACTAGCGGGAGGTAATTTCAATGAGCAGTTCTTC.

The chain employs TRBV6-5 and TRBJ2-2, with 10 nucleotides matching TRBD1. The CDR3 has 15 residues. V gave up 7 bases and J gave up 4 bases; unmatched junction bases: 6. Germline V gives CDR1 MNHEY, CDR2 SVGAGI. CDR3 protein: CASTRDRGPTGELFF. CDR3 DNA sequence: TGTGCCAGCACCCGAGACAGGGGGCCCACCGGGGAGCTGTTTTTT.

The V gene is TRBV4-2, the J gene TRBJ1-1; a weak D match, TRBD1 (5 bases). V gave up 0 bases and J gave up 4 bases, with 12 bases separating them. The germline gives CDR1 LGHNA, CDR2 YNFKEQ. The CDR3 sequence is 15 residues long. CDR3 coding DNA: TGTGCCAGCAGCCAAGATGTAGGGGTCAGCACTGAAGCTTTCTTT. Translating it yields CASSQDVGVSTEAFF.

DNA for the CDR3: TGCGCCAGCAGCTTGGATCCGGGGGCGCCTGAATCACCCCTCCACTTT. This encodes CASSLDPGAPESPLHF. The J gene is TRBJ1-6, the V gene TRBV5-1, with D tentatively TRBD1 (6 bases). Germline CDR1 reads SGHRS; CDR2 reads YFSETQ. The CDR3 has 16 amino acids. V dropped 0 bases and J dropped 10 bases, with 17 bases sitting between them.

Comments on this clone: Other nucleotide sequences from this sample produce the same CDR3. CDR3 protein: CASSEVRYEQYF. The CDR3 coding sequence is TGTGCCAGCAGTGAAGTGAGGTACGAGCAGTACTTC. The chain combines TRBV6-1 with TRBJ2-7; unclear D gene. The V end lost 1 base, the J end lost 4 bases, and 5 bases lay between the germline ends. The CDR3 totals 12 residues. Germline loops: CDR1 MNHNS, CDR2 SASEGT.

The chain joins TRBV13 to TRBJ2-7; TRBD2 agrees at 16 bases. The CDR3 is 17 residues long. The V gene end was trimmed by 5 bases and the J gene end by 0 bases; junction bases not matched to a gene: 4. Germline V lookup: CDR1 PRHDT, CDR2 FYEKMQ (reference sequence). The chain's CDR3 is CASSEGLAGGDSYEQYF. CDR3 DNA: TGTGCCAGCAGCGAGGGACTAGCGGGAGGGGACTCCTACGAGCAGTACTTC.

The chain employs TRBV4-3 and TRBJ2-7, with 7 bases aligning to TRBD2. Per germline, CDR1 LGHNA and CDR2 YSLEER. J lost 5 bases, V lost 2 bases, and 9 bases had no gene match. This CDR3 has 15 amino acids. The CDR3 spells CASSQTGTRGNEQYF. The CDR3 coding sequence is TGCGCCAGCAGCCAAACCGGGACGCGGGGGAACGAGCAGTACTTC.

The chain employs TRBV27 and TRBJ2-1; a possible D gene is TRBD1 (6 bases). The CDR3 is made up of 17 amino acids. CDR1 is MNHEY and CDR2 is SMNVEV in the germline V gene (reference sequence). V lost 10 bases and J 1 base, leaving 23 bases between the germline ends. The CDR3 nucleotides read TGTGCCACCAACAGGGTTCAGGCCTTGGGATCCTACAATGAGCAGTTCTTC. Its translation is CATNRVQALGSYNEQFF.

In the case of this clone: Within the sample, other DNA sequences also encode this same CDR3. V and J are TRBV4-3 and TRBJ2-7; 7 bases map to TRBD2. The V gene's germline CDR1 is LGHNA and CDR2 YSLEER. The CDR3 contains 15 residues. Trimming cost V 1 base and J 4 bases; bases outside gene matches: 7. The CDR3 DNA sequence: TGCGCCAGCAGCCAAGGGCTAGCGGAGGCTTACGAGCAGTACTTC. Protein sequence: CASSQGLAEAYEQYF.

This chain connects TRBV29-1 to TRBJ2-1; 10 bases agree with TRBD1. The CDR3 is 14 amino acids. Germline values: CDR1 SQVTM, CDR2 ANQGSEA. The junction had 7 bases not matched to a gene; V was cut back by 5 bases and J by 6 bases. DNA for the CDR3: TGCAGCGTTATGCCGGGACAGGGGATCAATGAGCAGTTCTTC. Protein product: CSVMPGQGINEQFF.

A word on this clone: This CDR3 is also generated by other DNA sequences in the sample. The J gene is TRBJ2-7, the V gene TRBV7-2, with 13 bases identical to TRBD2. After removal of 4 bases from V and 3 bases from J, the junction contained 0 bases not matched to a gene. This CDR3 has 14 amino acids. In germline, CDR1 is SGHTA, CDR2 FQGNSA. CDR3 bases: TGTGCCAGCAGCTGGACTAGCGGGAGCTACGAGCAGTACTTC. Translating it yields CASSWTSGSYEQYF.

The CDR3 loop reads CASRDRTGYGYTF. The DNA for the CDR3 is TGTGCCAGCAGGGACAGGACGGGCTATGGCTACACCTTC. The chain uses TRBV2 and TRBJ1-2; the match to TRBD1 covers 7 bases. J gave up 4 bases and V 6 bases, and 5 bases lay outside the gene matches. This CDR3 has 13 amino acids. Per the germline V gene, CDR1 is SNHLY and CDR2 is FYNNEI.

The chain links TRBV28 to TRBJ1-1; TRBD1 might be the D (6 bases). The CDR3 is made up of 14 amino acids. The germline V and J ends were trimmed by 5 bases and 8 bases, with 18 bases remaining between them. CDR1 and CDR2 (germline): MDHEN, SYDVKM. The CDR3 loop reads CASSLRGPGTEAFF. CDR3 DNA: TGTGCCAGCAGTCTCCGGGGGCCAGGGACCGAAGCTTTCTTT.

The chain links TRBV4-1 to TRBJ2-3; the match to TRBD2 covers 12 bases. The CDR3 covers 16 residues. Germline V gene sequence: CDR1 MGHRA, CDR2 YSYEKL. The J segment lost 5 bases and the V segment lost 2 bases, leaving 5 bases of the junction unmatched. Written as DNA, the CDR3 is TGCGCCAGCAGCCAATTACTAGCGGGAGGTGAAGATACGCAGTATTTT. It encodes CASSQLLAGGEDTQYF.

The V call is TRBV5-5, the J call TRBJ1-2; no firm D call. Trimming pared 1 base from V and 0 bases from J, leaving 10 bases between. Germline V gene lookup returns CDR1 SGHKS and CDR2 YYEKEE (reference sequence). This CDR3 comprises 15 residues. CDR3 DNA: TGTGCCAGCAGCTTGACGGCCCAAGCTAACTATGGCTACACCTTC. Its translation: CASSLTAQANYGYTF.